This TCR beta chain is drawn from a study of cytomegalovirus exposure and HLA in healthy donors. With 60 Vbeta and 13 Jbeta primers, the PCR was carried out. Sequencing used immunoSEQ multiplex PCR; TCRdb keeps in-frame clones, though not all of them. This table holds 100,000 to 120,000 clones, roughly 80% found once. Study-level findings and limits: In vitro, three CMV-associated chains proved specific for CMV antigens.

V was clipped by 6 bases and J by 2 bases; unmatched bases: 10. CDR1 and CDR2 from the germline V gene are SGHRS and YFSETQ. There are 15 residues in the CDR3. This clone was seen just once. Its antigen is unidentified. The source is a man aged 30-40 years in good health and CMV-seropositive. Material: PBMCs. The chain carries TRBV5-1 and TRBJ2-5, with TRBD1 matching 7 bases. The CDR3 sequence is CASIDRDRTQETQYF. CDR3 in DNA: TGCGCCAGCATCGACCGGGACAGAACACAAGAGACCCAGTACTTC.